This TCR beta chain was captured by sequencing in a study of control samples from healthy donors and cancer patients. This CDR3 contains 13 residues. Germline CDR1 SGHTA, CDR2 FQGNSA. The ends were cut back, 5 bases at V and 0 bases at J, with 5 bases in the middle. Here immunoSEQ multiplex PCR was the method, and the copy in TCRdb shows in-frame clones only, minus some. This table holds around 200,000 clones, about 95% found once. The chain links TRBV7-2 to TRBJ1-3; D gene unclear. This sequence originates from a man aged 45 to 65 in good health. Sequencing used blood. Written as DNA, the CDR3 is TGTGCCAGCAGCAAGAGCTCTGGAAACACCATATATTTT. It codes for CASSKSSGNTIYF.